This TCR beta chain is drawn from a study of CD8+ T cells in alopecia areata. Whole-study context: Severity scores in treated patients reflected the percentage of scalp affected. Study results and caveats: The study found tofacitinib significantly decreased scalp clonality and expanded CD8+ clones among the top 100. Tissue-resident alphabeta T cells belonging to normal skin likewise get sequenced within scalp specimens.

Comment on this clone: The antigen is unknown.

Sequencing templates came from extracted RNA that was reverse transcribed into cDNA. Repertoires were generated with immunoSEQ multiplex PCR, while TCRdb's copy carries only in-frame clones and drops some. Of 190,000 or so clones listed, about 60% were seen once; the top ten hold roughly 12%. This CDR3 is built from 15 residues. V lost 2 bases and J 5 bases, leaving 15 bases between the germline ends. The germline gives CDR1 MNHNS, CDR2 SASEGT. Treatment: oral pan-JAK inhibitor, 5-10 mg twice daily. The study team obtained lesional scalp punch biopsies and peripheral blood from alopecia areata patients.

The J gene is TRBJ1-2, the V gene TRBV6-1; D is undetermined. Sequencing used CD8+ T cells sorted from blood, obtained at week 24, from a patient treated with tofacitinib. The receptor was isolated from a human donor with alopecia areata. DNA of the CDR3: TGTGCCAGCAGTGAACTAGCCTCAGTTTCGTATGGCTACACCTTC. This sequence encodes CASSELASVSYGYTF.